This T cell receptor beta chain emerged from a study of shared clonotypes between healthy human individuals. Donors had no recently reported acute infections or vaccinations and were HIV-negative. Donors were Caucasian adults residing in Nashville, Tennessee, USA. CDR3 length: 14 residues. V lost 0 bases to trimming and J lost 3 bases, with 9 bases between them. Per germline, CDR1 SGHRS and CDR2 YFSETQ. Study observations and caveats: Sampling covered blood only; tissue repertoires likely differ.

For this clone: The antigen is undetermined.

The protocol was immunoSEQ multiplex PCR, while the TCRdb copy is restricted to in-frame clones and leaves out a portion. This table holds approximately 500,000 clones, approximately 79% found once. This chain connects TRBV5-1 to TRBJ1-1, with unresolved D. The clonotype comes from a middle-aged woman in good health. Some clones in this sample may be carry-over from other donors' samples. The sample taken for sequencing was PBMCs. The CDR3 region has the DNA TGCGCCAGCAGCTTGGAGGGCGCGGACACTGAAGCTTTCTTT. This gives the protein CASSLEGADTEAFF.